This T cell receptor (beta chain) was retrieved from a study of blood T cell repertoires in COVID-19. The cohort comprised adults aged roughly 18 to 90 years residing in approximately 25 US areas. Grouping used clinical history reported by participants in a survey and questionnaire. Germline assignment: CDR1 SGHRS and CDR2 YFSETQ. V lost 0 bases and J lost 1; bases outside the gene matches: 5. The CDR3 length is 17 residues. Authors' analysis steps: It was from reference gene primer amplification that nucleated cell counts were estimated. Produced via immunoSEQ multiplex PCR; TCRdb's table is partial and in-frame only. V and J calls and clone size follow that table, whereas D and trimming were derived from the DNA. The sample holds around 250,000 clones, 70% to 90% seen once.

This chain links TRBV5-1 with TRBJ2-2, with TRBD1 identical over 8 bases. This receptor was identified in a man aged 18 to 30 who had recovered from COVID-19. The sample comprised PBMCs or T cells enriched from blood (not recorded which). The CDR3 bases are TGCGCCAGCAGCTTGGTGGCAGGGGGCTTGAACACCGGGGAGCTGTTTTTT. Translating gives CASSLVAGGLNTGELFF.